The 18 T cell receptor beta chains in this list originate from one sample, sequenced in a study of breast tumors, draining lymph nodes, adjacent tissues. TCRdb passed the multiplex PCR reads through MiXCR, listing each CDR3 protein once. Seen here are about 140,000 distinct CDR3 sequences, 32% observed once, and the top ten hold roughly 2.2%. Samples came from axillary lymph nodes draining the breast cancer. The source material was axillary lymph node tissue. The receptors shown here come from a female donor with breast cancer. Some clones in this sample may be carry-over from other donors' samples.

This clonotype was counted only a few times. A much larger clonotype is one base distant, so this may be a read error. The CDR3 DNA reads TGTGCCAGCAGCGACAGACAGGCATCTAACTATGGCTACACCTTC. Its protein product is CASSDRQASNYGYTF. This chain uses TRBV5-4 with TRBJ1-2; D is perhaps TRBD1 (6 bases). CDR1 is SGHNT, CDR2 YYREEE, per germline (reference sequence). The CDR3 covers 15 residues. Trimming took 4 bases from V and 0 from J, leaving 13 bases between them. Based on the CDR3 plus reference TRBV5-4 and TRBJ1-2, the full variable domain is ETGVTQSPTHLIKTRGQQVTLRCSSQSGHNTVSWYQQALGQGPQFIFQYYREEENGRGNFPPRFSGLQFPNYSSELNVNALELDDSALYLCASSDRQASNYGYTFGSGTRLTVV.

J is TRBJ2-6 and V is TRBV20-1; D gene unclear. Germline V gene data show CDR1 as DFQATT and CDR2 as SNEGSKA (reference sequence). The CDR3 runs 15 residues. Trimming removed 1 base at V and 4 bases at J, with 11 bases between. The CDR3 DNA reads as TGCAGTGCTAGAGCCCCAGGCAGCGGGGCCAACGTCCTGACTTTC. Protein product: CSARAPGSGANVLTF.

This clonotype showed up many times. The chain couples TRBV5-1 to TRBJ2-1; the D gene is possibly TRBD2 (5 bases). The CDR3 has 15 amino acids. Trimming removed 4 bases at V and 2 bases at J, with 13 bases between. Germline CDR1 and CDR2: SGHRS and YFSETQ. The DNA for the CDR3 is TGCGCCAGCAGCCCCCTCAGCGGTGCCTACAATGAGCAGTTCTTC. Translated, it gives CASSPLSGAYNEQFF.

CDR3 in amino acids: CASSQKNIQYF. For the CDR3, the DNA is TGTGCCAGCAGCCAGAAAAACATTCAGTACTTC. The rearrangement joins TRBV3-1 to TRBJ2-4; D call uncertain. CDR1 and CDR2 (germline): LGHDT, YNNKEL (reference sequence). The CDR3 is made up of 11 amino acids. V was clipped by 3 bases and J by 4 bases, with 1 base between them.

For this clonotype: The CDR3 end shows no conserved phenylalanine or tryptophan, and so a read error is likely. The DNA is omitted, as the CDR3 cannot be located on it reliably, and the CDR3 follows TCRdb's listing. This chain links TRBV5-4 with TRBJ1-6. The CDR3 sequence runs 8 residues, both termini included. Germline CDR1 SGHNT, CDR2 YYREEE (reference sequence). The CDR3 sequence is CASSLSHT.

Many counts were recorded for this clonotype. This chain joins TRBV6-4 and TRBJ2-7, with 11 bases identical to TRBD2. The CDR3 is made up of 14 amino acids. Germline trimming cut 6 bases from V and 4 bases from J; bases unmatched to any gene: 5. Germline-derived CDR1 and CDR2 are MRHNA and SNTAGT. CDR3 DNA sequence: TGTGCCAGCAGCCGTAGCGGGGGGGCTTACGAGCAGTACGTC. It is translated as CASSRSGGAYEQYV.

The sample holds many counts of this clonotype. The rearrangement links TRBV7-9 to TRBJ2-2, with a tentative D call TRBD1 (6 bases). V was trimmed by 8 bases and J by 1 base, leaving 8 bases between them. The CDR3 sequence is 13 residues long. Looked up from germline, CDR1 is SEHNR and CDR2 is FQNEAQ (reference sequence). CDR3 sequence (DNA): TGTGCCAGCGACAGGATGAACACCGGGGAGCTGTTTTTT. This translates into CASDRMNTGELFF.

The sample holds many counts of this clonotype. V is TRBV19 and J is TRBJ2-5; TRBD2 agrees at 7 bases. Germline CDR1 LNHDA, CDR2 SQIVND (reference sequence). J lost 5 bases, V lost 6 bases, and 6 bases had no gene match. This CDR3 spans 13 amino acids. The CDR3 spells CASSFGGIETQYF. CDR3 bases: TGTGCCAGTAGCTTCGGGGGGATCGAGACCCAGTACTTC.

Concerning this clonotype: This is likely a read error, given that the CDR3 carries no conserved phenylalanine or tryptophan at its end. The CDR3: CASSRDMNTEAFV. The CDR3 nucleotides read TGTGCCAGCAGCCGAGACATGAACACTGAAGCTTTCGTT. V and J are TRBV5-1 and TRBJ1-1; D is undetermined. The CDR3 sequence is 13 residues long. In germline, CDR1 is SGHRS, CDR2 YFSETQ.

This clonotype was recorded at least ten times. This chain joins TRBV20-1 and TRBJ2-1; 10 bases match TRBD2. The CDR3 totals 15 residues. V shed 5 bases and J 10 bases; nucleotides not matched to a gene: 14. Per germline, CDR1 DFQATT and CDR2 SNEGSKA (reference sequence). CDR3 in DNA: TGCAGTGCTGTGACTAGCGGGTCCACCCTTAAGGAGCAGTTCTTC. Its translation is CSAVTSGSTLKEQFF.

In regard to this clonotype: Germline is not matched at one junction end, which may reflect a read error. V is TRBV7-6 and J is TRBJ2-3; 9 bases match TRBD1. The germline V gene has CDR1 SGHVS and CDR2 FNYEAQ. The CDR3 length is 16 residues. The chain's CDR3 is CASSPNNRGLADAQYF. CDR3 nucleotides: TGTGCCAGCAGCCCTAACAACAGGGGGCTGGCAGATGCGCAGTATTTT.

This clonotype came up many times. The genes are TRBV7-3 and TRBJ1-4, with 7 bases identical to TRBD1. Germline trimming cut 4 bases from V and 5 bases from J; bases unmatched to any gene: 13. Per germline, CDR1 SGHTA and CDR2 FQGTGA. The CDR3 loop spans 17 amino acids. The CDR3 reads CASSSGRGQGTNEKLFF. The CDR3 bases are TGTGCCAGCAGCTCCGGGAGGGGGCAGGGCACAAATGAAAAACTGTTTTTT.

This clonotype has ten or more counts. The V gene is TRBV5-1, the J gene TRBJ1-3; tentative D call: TRBD1 (5 bases). Germline V gene lookup returns CDR1 SGHRS and CDR2 YFSETQ. The CDR3 sequence is 18 residues long. V lost 0 bases, J lost 0 bases, and 16 bases lay in between. CDR3 in amino acids: CASSLDGAGGSSGNTIYF. The CDR3 bases are TGCGCCAGCAGCTTGGATGGGGCGGGCGGCAGCTCTGGAAACACCATATATTTT.

The table lists this clonotype with many counts. This chain joins TRBV11-2 and TRBJ1-2; maybe TRBD1 (6 bases). There are 16 residues in the CDR3. In germline, CDR1 is SGHAT, CDR2 FQNNGV. The V and J ends lost 3 bases and 7 bases respectively, with 21 bases between them. DNA of the CDR3: TGTGCCAGCAGCTTCGCCCGAGACAGGCGAAATGGTGGCTACACCTTC. It specifies CASSFARDRRNGGYTF.

In this sample, this clonotype turned up many times. The gene calls are TRBV5-1 and TRBJ2-1; a weak D match, TRBD1 (6 bases). V was clipped by 5 bases and J by 0 bases, with 12 bases between them. The germline gives CDR1 SGHRS, CDR2 YFSETQ. This CDR3 region has 15 residues. CDR3 in amino acids: CASSPDRNSYNEQFF. CDR3 DNA: TGCGCCAGCAGTCCCGACAGGAACTCCTACAATGAGCAGTTCTTC.

Points on this clonotype: One end of the junction does not line up with germline, which may come from a read error. The V and J genes are TRBV11-2 and TRBJ1-2; D not resolved. Germline assignment: CDR1 SGHAT and CDR2 FQNNGV. This CDR3 is built from 13 residues. The CDR3, as DNA: TGTGCCAGCGGCCATAACGTTAACTCTGGCTACACCTTC. This encodes CASGHNVNSGYTF.

This clonotype was recorded at least ten times. V is TRBV6-2 or TRBV6-3 and J is TRBJ1-4; D is unclear. CDR3 length: 13 residues. Germline assignment: CDR1 MNHEY and CDR2 SVGEGT. CDR3 bases: TGTGCTAGCCAAGTCTCACAACGGGAAAAACTGTTTTTT. Translated, it gives CASQVSQREKLFF.

Ten or more counts support this clonotype. V usage is TRBV19 and J usage is TRBJ1-5; D not resolved. Germline V gene sequence: CDR1 LNHDA, CDR2 SQIVND (reference sequence). The V end was cut by 1 base, the J end by 6 bases, with 16 bases between. The CDR3 has 16 amino acids. The CDR3: CASSIVGEGLVQPQHF. CDR3 nucleotides: TGTGCCAGTAGTATAGTTGGAGAGGGTCTGGTTCAGCCCCAGCATTTT. The full variable domain, with the rest looked up from reference TRBV19 and TRBJ1-5, is DGGITQSPKYLFRKEGQNVTLSCEQNLNHDAMYWYRQDPGQGLRLIYYSQIVNDFQKGDIAEGYSVSREKKESFPLTVTSAQKNPTAFYLCASSIVGEGLVQPQHFGDGTRLSIL.